The 25 T cell receptor beta chains presented below share a single source sample, sequenced in a study of OX40 agonist ivuxolimab in advanced cancers. TCRdb keeps only in-frame clones here, not all; method: immunoSEQ multiplex PCR. The sample lists around 80,000 clones, around nine tenths occurring once. This material consisted of CD4+ or CD8+ T cells sorted from blood, taken in a trial of the OX40 agonist ivuxolimab. The receptor set was obtained from an adult with an advanced solid tumor such as melanoma, head and neck, liver or kidney cancer.

The V and J genes are TRBV29-1 and TRBJ1-2; D perhaps matches TRBD1 (5 bases). Trimming removed 4 bases from V and 5 bases from J, with 14 bases in between. Per the germline V gene, CDR1 is SQVTM and CDR2 is ANQGSEA. The CDR3 runs 13 residues. In DNA, the CDR3 is TGCAGCGTTGGATCAGGGAGTGGGTATGGCTACACCTTC. Amino acids: CSVGSGSGYGYTF. The full variable domain, in which reference TRBV29-1 and TRBJ1-2 provide the parts outside the CDR3, is SAVISQKPSRDICQRGTSLTIQCQVDSQVTMMFWYRQQPGQSLTLIATANQGSEATYESGFVIDKFPISRPNLTFSTLTVSNMSPEDSSIYLCSVGSGSGYGYTFGSGTRLTVV.

The V and J genes are TRBV7-6 and TRBJ1-1, with D unresolved. The CDR3 extends over 13 amino acids. Germline V CDR1 and CDR2: SGHVS, FNYEAQ. Between the trimmed V and J ends, which lost 4 bases and 7 bases, there was a span of 13 bases. Here the CDR3 DNA reads TGTGCCAGCAGCTCTCGGGGAAGGGATGAAGCTTTCTTT. It yields the protein CASSSRGRDEAFF.

The chain has TRBV18 and TRBJ1-1; 7 nucleotides line up with TRBD1. The CDR3 has 16 amino acids. With 2 bases clipped from V and 1 base from J, the junction kept 7 bases outside the gene matches. Germline values: CDR1 KGHSH, CDR2 LQKENI. The CDR3 sequence is CASSPSGRGGNTEAFF. CDR3 coding DNA: TGTGCCAGCTCACCATCCGGCAGGGGGGGGAACACTGAAGCTTTCTTT.

The chain is built from TRBV5-1 and TRBJ2-3; D assignment may be TRBD1 or TRBD2 (6 bases each). The germline V gene has CDR1 SGHRS and CDR2 YFSETQ. V lost 7 bases and J 4 bases, leaving 16 bases between the germline ends. There are 14 residues in the CDR3. The CDR3 sequence: CASGLNRESDTQYF. Here the CDR3 DNA reads TGCGCCAGCGGACTAAACAGGGAATCAGATACGCAGTATTTT.

This chain joins TRBV7-2 and TRBJ1-2; no clear D gene. Between the trimmed V and J ends, which lost 0 bases and 4 bases, there was a span of 15 bases. Germline CDR1 is SGHTA and CDR2 is FQGNSA. CDR3 length: 16 residues. CDR3 amino acids: CASSLARIPTLYGYTF. The CDR3 DNA follows: TGTGCCAGCAGCTTAGCGCGTATACCTACGCTCTATGGCTACACCTTC.

The chain recombines TRBV30 with TRBJ1-5; 7 positions agree with TRBD1. Looked up from germline, CDR1 is GTSNPN and CDR2 is SVGIG (reference sequence). The trim removed 1 base at V and 5 bases at J, leaving 2 bases unmatched. The length of the CDR3 is 13 residues. CDR3 region: CAWSEQGYQPQHF. DNA for the CDR3: TGTGCCTGGAGTGAACAGGGGTATCAGCCCCAGCATTTT. Full variable domain (rest looked up from reference TRBV30 and TRBJ1-5): SQTIHQWPATLVQPVGSPLSLECTVEGTSNPNLYWYRQAAGRGLQLLFYSVGIGQISSEVPQNLSASRPQDRQFILSSKKLLLSDSGFYLCAWSEQGYQPQHFGDGTRLSIL.

DNA of the CDR3: TGTGCCAGCAGCTTAGCGGGGACAGGGGGACTAGCGGGCTACAATGAGCAGTTCTTC. It translates to CASSLAGTGGLAGYNEQFF. V usage is TRBV7-2 and J usage is TRBJ2-1, with D maybe TRBD2 (12 bases). In germline, CDR1 is SGHTA, CDR2 FQGNSA. The CDR3 covers 19 residues. With 0 bases removed from V and 3 bases from J, the gap between germline ends came to 21 bases. Using reference TRBV7-2 and TRBJ2-1 for the parts outside the CDR3, the full variable domain is GAGVSQSPSNKVTEKGKDVELRCDPISGHTALYWYRQSLGQGLEFLIYFQGNSAPDKSGLPSDRFSAERTGGSVSTLTIQRTQQEDSAVYLCASSLAGTGGLAGYNEQFFGPGTRLTVL.

V and J are TRBV9 and TRBJ2-5; D possibly corresponds to TRBD1 (6 bases). CDR3 size: 15 residues. Germline values: CDR1 SGDLS, CDR2 YYNGEE. The V and J ends lost 3 bases and 0 bases respectively, with 12 bases between them. The CDR3 DNA follows: TGTGCCAGCAGCGCGAGAACAGGGTACCAAGAGACCCAGTACTTC. This encodes CASSARTGYQETQYF.

The chain uses TRBV19 and TRBJ1-5, with 7 bases identical to TRBD1. The CDR3 contains 15 residues. With 6 bases clipped from V and 4 bases from J, the junction kept 9 bases outside the gene matches. Germline loops: CDR1 LNHDA, CDR2 SQIVND (reference sequence). The CDR3 loop reads CASSPRDSSNQPQHF. CDR3 sequence (DNA): TGTGCCAGTAGCCCTCGGGACAGCTCAAATCAGCCCCAGCATTTT.

The V and J genes are TRBV7-2 and TRBJ2-3; 9 bases fit TRBD2. Per the germline V gene, CDR1 is SGHTA and CDR2 is FQGNSA. The V segment lost 1 base and the J segment 1 base; nucleotides outside the gene matches: 6. The CDR3 totals 17 residues. The CDR3 coding sequence is TGTGCCAGCAGCTTAGGCGGGGGGGCTCCTGGCACAGATACGCAGTATTTT. Translation gives CASSLGGGAPGTDTQYF.

The chain is built from TRBV28 and TRBJ1-3; D is uncertain. From germline, CDR1 is MDHEN and CDR2 SYDVKM. CDR3 length equals 13 residues. V was shortened by 9 bases and J by 0 bases, with 9 bases between the two germline ends. In DNA, the CDR3 is TGTGCCAGTAGGGATCTCTCTGGAAACACCATATATTTT. Translation: CASRDLSGNTIYF. The whole variable domain, remainder taken from reference TRBV28 and TRBJ1-3, is DVKVTQSSRYLVKRTGEKVFLECVQDMDHENMFWYRQDPGLGLRLIYFSYDVKMKEKGDIPEGYSVSREKKERFSLILESASTNQTSMYLCASRDLSGNTIYFGEGSWLTVV.

The rearrangement joins TRBV29-1 to TRBJ1-2; the match to TRBD1 covers 9 bases. The CDR3 contains 11 residues. Germline-derived CDR1 and CDR2 are SQVTM and ANQGSEA. The V segment lost 7 bases and the J segment 8 bases; nucleotides outside the gene matches: 5. CDR3 sequence reads: CSGRTGDGYTF. CDR3 nucleotides: TGCAGCGGACGGACAGGGGACGGCTACACCTTC.

J is TRBJ1-6 and V is TRBV11-3; 11 bases agree with TRBD1. Germline trimming cut 1 base from V and 8 bases from J; bases unmatched to any gene: 4. Germline CDR1 reads SGHNT; CDR2 reads YENEEA. This CDR3 has 16 residues. As DNA, the CDR3 is TGTGCCAGCAGCTTAGTGGGGACAGGGGGACATTCACCCCTCCACTTT. Translating it yields CASSLVGTGGHSPLHF.

The rearrangement links TRBV6-5 to TRBJ1-5; D remains unclear. Trimming took off 6 bases at V and 4 bases at J, with 13 bases between the two ends. The CDR3 runs to 14 residues. Germline V gene sequence: CDR1 MNHEY, CDR2 SVGAGI. CDR3 region: CASRPGRLNQPQHF. As DNA, the CDR3 is TGTGCCAGCAGGCCCGGACGGTTAAATCAGCCCCAGCATTTT.

V and J are TRBV6-6 and TRBJ1-6, with D tentatively TRBD1 (5 bases). This CDR3 is built from 13 residues. The V and J ends lost 4 bases and 11 bases respectively, with 12 bases between them. CDR1 and CDR2 from the germline V gene are MNHNY and SVGAGI (reference sequence). This CDR3 reads CASSSADTTPLHF. The CDR3, as DNA: TGTGCCAGCAGTTCCGCGGACACGACACCCCTCCACTTT.

V usage is TRBV27 and J usage is TRBJ1-2; D may be TRBD1 (6 bases). This CDR3 is built from 15 residues. The germline gives CDR1 MNHEY, CDR2 SMNVEV (reference sequence). V was cut by 6 bases and J by 4 bases, with 18 bases left in between. CDR3 DNA: TGTGCCAGCAGCTATGAACGTGGACAGACCTATGGCTACACCTTC. Its protein is CASSYERGQTYGYTF.

This clone was picked up one time. The chain combines TRBV6-1 with TRBJ1-2, with TRBD1 identical over 9 bases. From germline, CDR1 is MNHNS and CDR2 SASEGT. This CDR3 has 15 amino acids. J was trimmed by 3 bases and V by 5 bases; bases with no gene match: 7. The CDR3 DNA is TGTGCCAGCAGTATCCGGACAGGGGAGGACTATGGCTACACCTTC. It codes for CASSIRTGEDYGYTF.

In DNA form, the CDR3 reads TGTGCCAGCAGCCAAGGTATAGGTAGGGAGACCCAGTACTTC. Protein product: CASSQGIGRETQYF. The chain couples TRBV4-2 to TRBJ2-5; unclear D gene. V lost 1 base and J 5 bases, leaving 11 bases between the germline ends. Germline V gene data show CDR1 as LGHNA and CDR2 as YNFKEQ. This CDR3 comprises 14 residues.

DNA of the CDR3: TGTGCCAGCAGCCGGGGGACTAGCTTAGGGGAGCTGTTTTTT. Translating gives CASSRGTSLGELFF. V usage is TRBV4-2 and J usage is TRBJ2-2; 9 nucleotides align to TRBD2. The CDR3 totals 14 residues. The germline CDR1 and CDR2 sequences are LGHNA and YNFKEQ. V lost 4 bases to trimming and J lost 8 bases; unmatched junction nucleotides: 5.

J is TRBJ1-3 and V is TRBV5-4, with 8 bases lining up with TRBD1. Germline loops: CDR1 SGHNT, CDR2 YYREEE (reference sequence). The CDR3 totals 16 residues. The ends lost 4 bases at V and 2 bases at J; junction bases unmatched: 8. CDR3 DNA sequence: TGTGCCAGCAGCCCGGACCGGGACAGGACTGGAAACACCATATATTTT. Its protein is CASSPDRDRTGNTIYF.

The sample holds one count of this clone. At one boundary the junction diverges from the germline segment, which might be a read error. The chain combines TRBV27 with TRBJ1-4; unclear D gene. CDR3 size: 14 residues. Germline V gene lookup returns CDR1 MNHEY and CDR2 SMNVEV (reference sequence). The CDR3 region has the DNA TGTGCCAGAAGTTTGGAGCCCCCAAGTGAAAAACTGTTTTTT. Amino acids: CARSLEPPSEKLFF.

This rearrangement joins TRBV15 to TRBJ1-1; D not resolved. Germline CDR1 is LNHNV and CDR2 is YYDKDF (reference sequence). The CDR3 has 13 residues. The V and J ends lost 3 bases and 7 bases respectively, with 12 bases between them. The CDR3 region has the DNA TGTGCCACCAGCAGGGTTCAAGGATATGAAGCTTTCTTT. Translating it yields CATSRVQGYEAFF.

This chain joins TRBV4-1 and TRBJ2-2; TRBD2 agrees at 11 bases. Germline assignment: CDR1 MGHRA and CDR2 YSYEKL. CDR3 length: 19 residues. J was trimmed by 3 bases and V by 0 bases; bases with no gene match: 9. This CDR3 is CASSQEWASGGSYTGELFF. DNA of the CDR3: TGCGCCAGCAGCCAAGAATGGGCTAGCGGGGGGTCTTACACCGGGGAGCTGTTTTTT.

This clone was seen many times. This chain uses TRBV28 with TRBJ1-6, with 7 bases fitting TRBD1. The length of the CDR3 is 17 residues. The V gene end was trimmed by 1 base and the J gene end by 7 bases; junction bases not matched to a gene: 10. Germline V gene data show CDR1 as MDHEN and CDR2 as SYDVKM. The CDR3 sequence is CASSLFGVGGMNSPLHF. The DNA of the CDR3 is TGTGCCAGCAGTTTATTTGGTGTAGGGGGCATGAATTCACCCCTCCACTTT.

The chain carries TRBV5-6 and TRBJ2-2; D is unclear. V was shortened by 4 bases and J by 1 base, with 8 bases between the two germline ends. Germline-derived CDR1 and CDR2 are SGHDT and YYEEEE. The CDR3 spans 14 residues. CDR3 residues: CASSLGRNTGELFF. The CDR3 nucleotides read TGTGCCAGCAGCCTAGGACGGAACACCGGGGAGCTGTTTTTT.